This TCR beta chain was captured in a study of technical replicates of blood from a few donors. Clones were read by immunoSEQ multiplex PCR, and TCRdb kept only the in-frame ones, dropping some. The sample yields fewer than 90,000 clones, roughly 93% seen once. The CDR3 consists of 15 residues. Trimming cost V 0 bases and J 2 bases, with 11 bases left between them. CDR1 is MNHEY, CDR2 SMNVEV, per germline (reference sequence). This clonotype originated in a human donor in good health. Sequencing used T cells isolated from PBMCs. The chain employs TRBV27 and TRBJ2-7, with a tentative D call TRBD1 (6 bases). The CDR3 sequence: CASSLSRTAAYEQYF. The CDR3 region has the DNA TGTGCCAGCAGTTTATCCCGGACAGCCGCCTACGAGCAGTACTTC.